The next 23 T cell receptor beta chains were all read from a single sample in a study of CD8+ T cells in alopecia areata. The sequencing template was cDNA reverse transcribed from extracted RNA. Assay used: immunoSEQ multiplex PCR; TCRdb lists only in-frame clones, some missing. The table lists around 97,000 clones, 85% to 90% of them singletons. Treatment meaning: oral pan-JAK inhibitor, 5-10 mg twice daily. The sequenced sample was CD8+ T cells sorted from blood, obtained at roughly week 30, from a patient treated with tofacitinib. These receptors were collected from a human donor with alopecia areata.

This clone has a single count. The rearrangement links TRBV7-9 to TRBJ2-3; TRBD2 might be the D (5 bases). Looked up from germline, CDR1 is SEHNR and CDR2 is FQNEAQ (reference sequence). The CDR3 sequence is 16 residues long. The germline V and J ends were trimmed by 2 bases and 2 bases, with 14 bases remaining between them. CDR3 sequence (DNA): TGTGCCAGCAGCTTATACGGACGAGGGATCACAGATACGCAGTATTTT. This sequence encodes CASSLYGRGITDTQYF.

The chain links TRBV6-5 to TRBJ1-1; maybe TRBD1 (6 bases). Trimming removed 5 bases from V and 3 bases from J, with 10 bases in between. The CDR3 loop spans 13 amino acids. Germline V gives CDR1 MNHEY, CDR2 SVGAGI. As DNA, the CDR3 is TGTGCCAGCAGTCGGGGGGCCCACACTGAAGCTTTCTTT. Protein: CASSRGAHTEAFF.

The chain couples TRBV27 to TRBJ1-1; no firm D call. V was shortened by 9 bases and J by 1 base, with 12 bases between the two germline ends. The CDR3 has 13 residues. Per the germline V gene, CDR1 is MNHEY and CDR2 is SMNVEV (reference sequence). DNA of the CDR3: TGTGCCAGTGGTAATCCGAGGAACACTGAAGCTTTCTTT. Amino acids: CASGNPRNTEAFF.

This clone was seen once. The chain joins TRBV15 to TRBJ1-1; no reliable D call. The CDR3 runs to 12 residues. V dropped 5 bases and J dropped 2 bases, with 6 bases sitting between them. CDR1 is LNHNV, CDR2 YYDKDF, per germline (reference sequence). The DNA of the CDR3 is TGTGCCACCAGCTACGAAAACACTGAAGCTTTCTTT. Residues: CATSYENTEAFF.

The chain recombines TRBV30 with TRBJ1-2; no clear D gene. Trimming stripped 0 bases from V and 3 bases from J, with 5 bases between. This CDR3 contains 12 residues. Germline V CDR1 and CDR2: GTSNPN, SVGIG (reference sequence). The CDR3 region is CAWSVRDYGYTF. In DNA, the CDR3 is TGTGCCTGGAGTGTACGGGACTATGGCTACACCTTC.

This rearrangement joins TRBV4-1 to TRBJ2-7; possibly TRBD1 for D (6 bases). The CDR3 length is 13 residues. Germline loops: CDR1 MGHRA, CDR2 YSYEKL. Trimming shortened V by 4 bases and J by 6 bases, and 13 bases separated the two germline ends. CDR3 in DNA: TGCGCCAGCAGCCCTAACAGGGCGGGCGAGCAGTACTTC. Its protein product is CASSPNRAGEQYF.

This CDR3 reads CSAPTGNANVLTF. The CDR3 nucleotides are TGCAGCGCACCGACAGGGAATGCCAACGTCCTGACTTTC. The chain uses TRBV29-1 and TRBJ2-6; 7 bases fit TRBD1. CDR3 length: 13 amino acids. Germline CDR1 and CDR2: SQVTM and ANQGSEA. The junction had 7 bases not matched to a gene; V was cut back by 7 bases and J by 7 bases.

This chain uses TRBV4-1 with TRBJ1-1; D may be TRBD1 (5 bases). The CDR3 loop spans 16 amino acids. CDR1 MGHRA and CDR2 YSYEKL come from the germline V gene. Trimming took 0 bases from V and 4 from J, leaving 15 bases between them. The CDR3 nucleotides read TGCGCCAGCAGCCAAGACGGGGCAGGGTTTACCACTGAAGCTTTCTTT. Its translation: CASSQDGAGFTTEAFF.

The CDR3 DNA reads as TGTGCCAGCAGCTTAGTATCGGGGCTAGCGGTGGAGACCCAGTACTTC. Protein: CASSLVSGLAVETQYF. The chain employs TRBV11-2 and TRBJ2-5; 7 positions match TRBD2. There are 16 residues in the CDR3. Per germline, CDR1 SGHAT and CDR2 FQNNGV. The trim removed 1 base at V and 5 bases at J, leaving 10 bases unmatched.

This clone was seen just once. This chain uses TRBV6-1 with TRBJ2-7, with 7 bases matching TRBD1. The CDR3 runs to 13 residues. V dropped 5 bases and J dropped 3; count of bases not matched to a gene: 4. CDR1 and CDR2 (germline): MNHNS, SASEGT. CDR3 DNA: TGTGCCAGCAGTAGGACAGGAATCTACGAGCAGTACTTC. It encodes CASSRTGIYEQYF.

The chain uses TRBV18 and TRBJ2-7; perhaps TRBD1 as D (5 bases). This CDR3 comprises 13 residues. V shed 3 bases and J shed 4 bases, with 10 bases lying between them. CDR1 is KGHSH, CDR2 LQKENI, per germline. CDR3: CASSPEQEYEQYF. The DNA for the CDR3 is TGTGCCAGCTCACCCGAACAGGAGTACGAGCAGTACTTC. The entire variable domain, with the rest obtained from reference TRBV18 and TRBJ2-7, is as follows: NAGVMQNPRHLVRRRGQEARLRCSPMKGHSHVYWYRQLPEEGLKFMVYLQKENIIDESGMPKERFSAEFPKEGPSILRIQQVVRGDSAAYFCASSPEQEYEQYFGPGTRLTVT.

V gene TRBV6-6 combines with J gene TRBJ2-2; maybe TRBD1 (5 bases). This CDR3 spans 14 amino acids. V lost 6 bases, J lost 1 base, and 9 bases lay in between. Germline lookup yields CDR1 MNHNY and CDR2 SVGAGI (reference sequence). Written as DNA, the CDR3 is TGTGCCAGCAGACCTACAGGGAACACCGGGGAGCTGTTTTTT. Its translation: CASRPTGNTGELFF.

This chain links TRBV27 with TRBJ2-7; tentatively, D is TRBD1 (5 bases). The germline V gene has CDR1 MNHEY and CDR2 SMNVEV (reference sequence). V lost 3 bases to trimming and J lost 3 bases, with 15 bases between them. The CDR3 loop spans 15 amino acids. CDR3 loop: CASSFQGEGSYEQYF. DNA for the CDR3: TGTGCCAGCAGTTTTCAAGGGGAAGGAAGCTACGAGCAGTACTTC.

The chain carries TRBV7-6 and TRBJ1-1; maybe TRBD1 (5 bases). Germline V lookup: CDR1 SGHVS, CDR2 FNYEAQ. V was pared by 4 bases and J by 3 bases, with 18 bases between. This CDR3 is built from 16 residues. CDR3 amino acids: CASSSAGLVVDTEAFF. The CDR3 DNA reads TGTGCCAGCAGCTCTGCAGGGTTAGTGGTGGACACTGAAGCTTTCTTT.

As regards this clone: At one boundary the junction diverges from the germline segment, which might be a read error. Distinct nucleotide sequences in the sample also encode this CDR3. The J gene is TRBJ2-3, the V gene TRBV7-9; the match to TRBD2 covers 8 bases. CDR3 length equals 13 residues. Germline loops: CDR1 SEHNR, CDR2 FQNEAQ (reference sequence). The CDR3 is CATISGDTDTQYF. The CDR3 DNA reads as TGTGCCACCATTAGCGGGGACACAGATACGCAGTACTTT.

The chain is built from TRBV14 and TRBJ2-5; no clear D. The CDR3 has 14 residues. The V and J ends lost 5 bases and 5 bases respectively, with 15 bases between them. Looked up from germline, CDR1 is SGHDN and CDR2 is FVKESK. The CDR3: CASSLDIRAETQYF. CDR3 in DNA: TGTGCCAGCAGCTTAGATATCCGGGCCGAGACCCAGTACTTC.

About this clone itself: This same CDR3 is encoded by further DNA sequences in the sample. The V gene is TRBV2, the J gene TRBJ2-7; tentatively, D is TRBD1 (6 bases). The CDR3 loop spans 10 amino acids. V was trimmed by 8 bases and J by 6 bases, leaving 8 bases between them. Germline CDR1 SNHLY, CDR2 FYNNEI. The DNA for the CDR3 is TGTGCCAGCCAGGGGTTCGAGCAGTACTTC. This encodes CASQGFEQYF.

J is TRBJ1-1 and V is TRBV19; D remains ambiguous. CDR3 size: 12 residues. V was shortened by 7 bases and J by 6 bases, with 12 bases between the two germline ends. Germline V gene lookup returns CDR1 LNHDA and CDR2 SQIVND (reference sequence). CDR3 nucleotides: TGTGCCAGTACCCCACCAGGACCTGAAGCTTTCTTT. It is translated as CASTPPGPEAFF.

Comments on this clone: Other DNA sequences within the sample encode an identical CDR3. The chain employs TRBV4-1 and TRBJ1-2; unclear D gene. Germline CDR1 MGHRA, CDR2 YSYEKL. The CDR3 consists of 14 residues. The germline V and J ends were trimmed by 1 base and 2 bases, with 8 bases remaining between them. The CDR3 is CASSQGLGNYGYTF. The CDR3 nucleotides read TGCGCCAGCAGCCAAGGTCTGGGAAACTATGGCTACACCTTC.

This clone was picked up one time. This chain links TRBV7-2 with TRBJ1-5; the D is unclear. This CDR3 comprises 14 residues. V lost 1 base and J 7 bases, leaving 11 bases between the germline ends. Germline CDR1 SGHTA, CDR2 FQGNSA. The DNA for the CDR3 is TGTGCCAGCAGCTTAGGTGGCGGAGGGCAGCCCCAGCATTTT. This sequence encodes CASSLGGGGQPQHF.

A single count supports this clone. The V call is TRBV23-1, the J call TRBJ1-1; no clear D gene. TRBV23-1 counts as an open reading frame of uncertain function. CDR3 length equals 13 residues. V was cut by 0 bases and J by 6 bases, with 8 bases left in between. Here the CDR3 DNA reads TGCGCCAGCAGTCAATCTGTTGGTTCTGAAGCTTTCTTT. Translating gives CASSQSVGSEAFF.

This clone has just a few counts. V and J are TRBV27 and TRBJ2-1, with a possible D match to TRBD2 (5 bases). V was clipped by 5 bases and J by 7 bases, with 9 bases between them. CDR1 and CDR2 (germline): MNHEY, SMNVEV (reference sequence). This CDR3 is built from 12 residues. In DNA form, the CDR3 reads TGTGCCAGCAGTCCTAGCCAGAATGAGCAGTTCTTC. This encodes CASSPSQNEQFF.

V usage is TRBV29-1 and J usage is TRBJ2-7, with 14 bases fitting TRBD2. V shed 1 base, J shed 4 bases, and the junction held 6 bases outside the gene matches. The germline gives CDR1 SQVTM, CDR2 ANQGSEA. This CDR3 spans 16 amino acids. The DNA of the CDR3 is TGCAGCGTTGAAGCGACTGGGACTAGCGGGAGATACGAGCAGTACTTC. Translation: CSVEATGTSGRYEQYF.